The next 14 T cell receptor beta chains were all read from a single sample in a study of blood T cell repertoires in COVID-19. The protocol was immunoSEQ multiplex PCR, while the TCRdb copy is restricted to in-frame clones and leaves out a portion. The sample contains over 150,000 clones, about 86% of which appear only once. The sequenced material came from peripheral blood. These receptors were collected from a woman between 65 and 79 years old who had recovered from COVID-19.

This clone appeared a few times. The V and J genes are TRBV28 and TRBJ2-7, with a weak D call TRBD1 (5 bases). The CDR3 runs to 14 residues. The V gene lost 7 bases and the J gene lost 3 bases, with 16 bases spanning the gap. The germline CDR1 and CDR2 sequences are MDHEN and SYDVKM. Here the CDR3 DNA reads TGTGCCAGCACTGGCCCCGGCCAGGGCTACGAGCAGTACTTC. It yields the protein CASTGPGQGYEQYF.

The rearrangement uses TRBV7-2 and TRBJ1-5; D may be TRBD1 (5 bases). The length of the CDR3 is 15 residues. V dropped 5 bases and J dropped 4 bases, with 15 bases sitting between them. In germline, CDR1 is SGHTA, CDR2 FQGNSA. The CDR3 bases are TGTGCCAGCAGCCCCAGAGTAGGGGTAAATCAGCCCCAGCATTTT. Translating it yields CASSPRVGVNQPQHF.

At least ten counts were recorded for this clone. This chain uses TRBV2 with TRBJ1-2; D unresolved. Trimming took off 5 bases at V and 1 base at J, with 5 bases between the two ends. The germline gives CDR1 SNHLY, CDR2 FYNNEI. CDR3 length: 12 residues. CDR3 in amino acids: CASSQDNYGYTF. The CDR3 region has the DNA TGTGCCAGCAGTCAGGATAACTATGGCTACACCTTC.

The V and J genes are TRBV28 and TRBJ1-4; 7 bases fit TRBD1. Germline CDR1 reads MDHEN; CDR2 reads SYDVKM. There are 15 residues in the CDR3. Losses at the gene ends were 5 bases for V and 3 bases for J; bases not matched to a gene: 6. CDR3 amino acids: CASSPRGAANEKLFF. DNA for the CDR3: TGTGCCAGCAGTCCCAGGGGGGCGGCTAATGAAAAACTGTTTTTT.

This rearrangement joins TRBV7-9 to TRBJ1-4; unclear D gene. The CDR3 runs 14 residues. The V gene lost 5 bases and the J gene lost 6 bases, with 13 bases spanning the gap. Germline loops: CDR1 SEHNR, CDR2 FQNEAQ (reference sequence). CDR3 sequence: CASSAVQAYEKLFF. CDR3 nucleotide sequence: TGTGCCAGCAGCGCCGTTCAGGCGTATGAAAAACTGTTTTTT.

Note on this clone: One junction end disagrees with the germline gene, perhaps due to a read error. The rearrangement joins TRBV12-5 to TRBJ1-2; a weak D match, TRBD1 (5 bases). The CDR3 is 16 amino acids. From germline, CDR1 is LGHNT and CDR2 FRNRAP. The CDR3 protein is CASATGLHLTNYSYTF. The CDR3 DNA reads as TGTGCTAGTGCCACGGGACTGCATCTAACCAACTATAGCTACACCTTC.

The chain links TRBV19 to TRBJ2-1, with 10 bases matching TRBD2. V trimming: 0 bases; J trimming: 9 bases; junction bases outside the gene matches: 5. The CDR3 length is 15 residues. The V gene's germline CDR1 is LNHDA and CDR2 SQIVND (reference sequence). For the CDR3, the DNA is TGTGCCAGTAGTATAGATAAGCGGGGGGGGTTTGAGCAGTTCTTC. It yields the protein CASSIDKRGGFEQFF.

The CDR3 here is CASSQLLAGGTDTQYF. CDR3 nucleotides: TGTGCCAGCAGCCAGCTACTAGCGGGGGGCACAGATACGCAGTATTTT. This chain links TRBV5-4 with TRBJ2-3, with 11 bases fitting TRBD2. Trimming took 4 bases from V and 1 from J; bases not matched to a gene: 5. The CDR3 consists of 16 residues. CDR1 is SGHNT, CDR2 YYREEE, per germline (reference sequence).

V is TRBV9 and J is TRBJ1-6; D ambiguous. CDR3 length equals 13 residues. Germline V lookup: CDR1 SGDLS, CDR2 YYNGEE. Between the trimmed V and J ends, which lost 4 bases and 8 bases, there was a span of 10 bases. The CDR3 loop reads CASSPRLDSPLHF. Written as DNA, the CDR3 is TGTGCCAGCAGCCCCCGGTTGGATTCACCCCTCCACTTT.

The chain is built from TRBV4-2 and TRBJ1-3, with 9 bases fitting TRBD1. The CDR3 has 16 amino acids. The germline gives CDR1 LGHNA, CDR2 YNFKEQ. Unmatched junction bases numbered 7, after V lost 3 bases and J lost 4 bases. CDR3 nucleotides: TGTGCCAGCAGCCACTACAGGGGGCTCTTCGGAAACACCATATATTTT. Translated: CASSHYRGLFGNTIYF.

This chain uses TRBV3-1 (or the pseudogene TRBV3-2) with TRBJ1-2; D gene unclear. Between the trimmed V and J ends, which lost 8 bases and 3 bases, there was a span of 13 bases. The germline CDR1 and CDR2 sequences are LGHDT and YNNKEL (reference sequence). This CDR3 is 13 amino acids long. DNA of the CDR3: TGTGCCAGCTGGGGAGGGTTGGACTATGGCTACACCTTC. It codes for CASWGGLDYGYTF.

This chain links TRBV7-8 with TRBJ2-5; the match to TRBD2 covers 8 bases. With 5 bases clipped from V and 5 bases from J, the junction kept 10 bases outside the gene matches. The CDR3 runs 15 residues. Germline V gene sequence: CDR1 SGHVS, CDR2 FQNEAQ. For the CDR3, the DNA is TGTGCCAGCAGCGTCGGGAGGGGACCCCGGGAGACCCAGTACTTC. This sequence encodes CASSVGRGPRETQYF.

This rearrangement joins TRBV3-1 (or the pseudogene TRBV3-2) to TRBJ2-3; 12 nucleotides agree with TRBD2. Germline loops: CDR1 LGHDT, CDR2 YNNKEL (reference sequence). The V gene end was trimmed by 8 bases and the J gene end by 5 bases; junction bases not matched to a gene: 11. This CDR3 region has 16 residues. CDR3 nucleotide sequence: TGTGCCAGCGGCACACTAGCGGGAGGAACGGGAGATACGCAGTATTTT. This codes for CASGTLAGGTGDTQYF.

The V gene is TRBV7-2, the J gene TRBJ2-1; D is unresolved. The CDR3 covers 16 residues. Looked up from germline, CDR1 is SGHTA and CDR2 is FQGNSA. V was clipped by 1 base and J by 2 bases, with 12 bases between them. The CDR3 sequence is CASSLGVGRAYNEQFF. In nucleotides, the CDR3 is TGTGCCAGCAGCTTAGGCGTGGGCCGAGCCTACAATGAGCAGTTCTTC.